This paragraph reports one TCR beta chain. This sample is part of a study of blood T cell repertoires in COVID-19. CDR1 is KGHSH, CDR2 LQKENI, per germline. This CDR3 contains 14 residues. The germline V and J ends were trimmed by 2 bases and 5 bases, with 12 bases remaining between them. Generated by immunoSEQ multiplex PCR, the TCRdb table keeps only in-frame clones and is missing some. The sample carries about 350,000 clones, 80% to 90% recorded once. Sequencing was performed on PBMCs or T cells enriched from blood (not recorded which). The chain employs TRBV18 and TRBJ2-5; possible D gene TRBD2, 6 bases. This TCR came from a woman younger than 45 who had recovered from COVID-19. CDR3 coding DNA: TGTGCCAGCTCACCAACGACGGGACTGGAGACCCAGTACTTC. Translating gives CASSPTTGLETQYF.